This TCR beta chain stems from a study of shared clonotypes between healthy human individuals. Across the study: Used for every donor were three CD4 naive, three CD4 memory, two CD8 naive and one CD8 memory plate.

The table came from immunoSEQ multiplex PCR; TCRdb's copy has only in-frame clones and leaves some out. The sample gives a few million clones, roughly 95% of which show up once; roughly 0.13% is in the top ten. This clone is a singleton in its sample. The sequence came from a man aged 18 to 30 in good health. The specimen was naive CD4+ T cells sorted from blood. The subset here: CD45RA+ positively selected.

The CDR3 DNA is TGTGCCATCAGTTTGACTAGCGAGCACAATGAGCAGTTCTTC. Translation gives CAISLTSEHNEQFF. This chain joins TRBV10-3 and TRBJ2-1; 8 bases map to TRBD2. The CDR3 totals 14 residues. In germline, CDR1 is ENHRY, CDR2 SYGVKD. V trimming: 5 bases; J trimming: 5 bases; junction bases outside the gene matches: 5.